The 10 T cell receptor beta chains presented below share a single source sample, sequenced in a study of blood T cell repertoires in COVID-19. Method: immunoSEQ multiplex PCR; TCRdb's copy keeps in-frame clones and lacks some. The top ten clones hold around 1.3% of a sample with around 240,000 clones, around 93% of them seen once. Sequenced input: PBMCs or T cells enriched from blood (not recorded which). These receptors were taken from a human donor in a cohort exposed to, infected with or recovered from COVID-19 (not recorded which). The donor label of this sample is uncertain.

This clone was picked up one time. The chain links TRBV5-1 to TRBJ2-1; possible D gene TRBD2, 5 bases. Germline V gene sequence: CDR1 SGHRS, CDR2 YFSETQ. This CDR3 spans 16 amino acids. V lost 4 bases and J lost 9, with 23 bases in between. The CDR3 DNA follows: TGCGCCAGCAGCACGAAACTAGGGAGTTTGCGTGGTGAGCAGTTCTTC. It yields the protein CASSTKLGSLRGEQFF.

The genes are TRBV21-1 and TRBJ1-1; the D call in the table, TRBD1, was not verified against the DNA. TRBV21-1 is reported as a pseudogene. The CDR3 covers 12 residues. CDR3 nucleotide sequence: TGTGCCAGCAGCAACAGACTTACAGGGGCTTTCTTT. Translation: CASSNRLTGAFF.

This chain connects TRBV11-2 to TRBJ2-3, with 7 bases lining up with TRBD1. V gave up 4 bases and J gave up 0 bases; unmatched junction bases: 1. The CDR3 is 14 residues long. Germline CDR1 reads SGHAT; CDR2 reads FQNNGV. The CDR3 region has the DNA TGTGCCAGCAGCTCGGACAGGAGCACAGATACGCAGTATTTT. It is translated as CASSSDRSTDTQYF.

J is TRBJ2-3 and V is TRBV7-2, with D possibly being TRBD2 (5 bases). The CDR3 loop spans 15 amino acids. The germline V gene encodes CDR1 SGHTA and CDR2 FQGNSA. The ends were cut back, 3 bases at V and 3 bases at J, with 13 bases in the middle. The CDR3: CASSFTRAGTDTQYF. CDR3 nucleotide sequence: TGTGCCAGCAGCTTCACTAGGGCGGGTACAGATACGCAGTATTTT.

The J gene is TRBJ1-1, the V gene TRBV11-3; D might be TRBD1 (5 bases). The germline CDR1 and CDR2 sequences are SGHNT and YENEEA. This CDR3 comprises 16 residues. V lost 0 bases and J lost 1, with 12 bases in between. Here the CDR3 DNA reads TGTGCCAGCAGCTTAGAGTGGCGGGGCTCGAACACTGAAGCTTTCTTT. Its translation is CASSLEWRGSNTEAFF.

The chain employs TRBV14 and TRBJ2-7, with D possibly TRBD2 on 6 matching bases. V was trimmed by 2 bases and J by 3 bases, leaving 11 bases between them. The CDR3 has 14 amino acids. Germline V gene sequence: CDR1 SGHDN, CDR2 FVKESK. The CDR3 coding sequence is TGTGCCAGCAGCCAAATCTGGAGGGACTACGAGCAGTACTTC. It codes for CASSQIWRDYEQYF. Drawing the rest from reference TRBV14 and TRBJ2-7, the complete variable domain is EAGVTQFPSHSVIEKGQTVTLRCDPISGHDNLYWYRRVMGKEIKFLLHFVKESKQDESGMPNNRFLAERTGGTYSTLKVQPAELEDSGVYFCASSQIWRDYEQYFGPGTRLTVT.

The chain uses TRBV5-1 and TRBJ2-1, with 8 bases matching TRBD2. V lost 5 bases to trimming and J lost 6 bases; unmatched junction nucleotides: 7. Germline V gene sequence: CDR1 SGHRS, CDR2 YFSETQ. The CDR3 is 14 residues long. The CDR3 DNA reads TGCGCCAGCAGTTACGGGGGGGCTAGCAATGAGCAGTTCTTC. Translated: CASSYGGASNEQFF.

The chain combines TRBV7-6 with TRBJ2-7; the match to TRBD2 covers 7 bases. From germline, CDR1 is SGHVS and CDR2 FNYEAQ. After removal of 1 base from V and 8 bases from J, the junction contained 11 bases not matched to a gene. The CDR3 covers 15 residues. CDR3 nucleotide sequence: TGTGCCAGCAGCTTAGGGGGGGGGTTAGGCGCCCAGCAGTACTTC. As protein: CASSLGGGLGAQQYF.

The chain is built from TRBV7-8 and TRBJ2-7, with 8 positions matching TRBD1. CDR3 length: 14 amino acids. In germline, CDR1 is SGHVS, CDR2 FQNEAQ. J lost 7 bases, V lost 0 bases, and 5 bases had no gene match. The CDR3 here is CASSLAGRGLEQYF. For the CDR3, the DNA is TGTGCCAGCAGCTTAGCGGGCAGGGGGCTGGAGCAGTACTTC.

V is TRBV2 and J is TRBJ2-4; 9 bases match TRBD1. There are 13 residues in the CDR3. The ends lost 6 bases at V and 8 bases at J; junction bases unmatched: 5. CDR1 SNHLY and CDR2 FYNNEI come from the germline V gene. The CDR3 region is CASRLQGADIQYF. As DNA, the CDR3 is TGTGCCAGCAGATTACAGGGGGCGGACATTCAGTACTTC. Full variable domain (remainder filled in from reference TRBV2 and TRBJ2-4): EPEVTQTPSHQVTQMGQEVILRCVPISNHLYFYWYRQILGQKVEFLVSFYNNEISEKSEIFDDQFSVERPDGSNFTLKIRSTKLEDSAMYFCASRLQGADIQYFGAGTRLSVL.